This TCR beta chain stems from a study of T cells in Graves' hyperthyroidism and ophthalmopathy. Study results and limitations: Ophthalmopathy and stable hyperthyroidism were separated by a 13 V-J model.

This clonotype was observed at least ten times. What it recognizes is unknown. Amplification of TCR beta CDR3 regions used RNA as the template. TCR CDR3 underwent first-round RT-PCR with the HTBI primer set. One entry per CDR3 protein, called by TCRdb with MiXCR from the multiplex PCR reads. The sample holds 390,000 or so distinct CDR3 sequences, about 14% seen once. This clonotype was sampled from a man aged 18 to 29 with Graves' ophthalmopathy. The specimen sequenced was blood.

The CDR3 DNA sequence: TGCGCCAGCAGCCTTGCCCAGGCCTCGGCATCCAACGAGCAGTACTTC. Protein: CASSLAQASASNEQYF. The chain combines TRBV5-1 with TRBJ2-7; D not certain. The CDR3 length is 16 residues. Germline-derived CDR1 and CDR2 are SGHRS and YFSETQ. V was clipped by 4 bases and J by 5 bases, with 22 bases between them.